This TCR beta chain was found in a study of cytomegalovirus exposure and HLA in healthy donors. The germline V gene encodes CDR1 MNHNY and CDR2 SVGAGI (reference sequence). The CDR3 has 16 residues. V was trimmed by 11 bases and J by 1 base, leaving 21 bases between them. Measured with immunoSEQ multiplex PCR; TCRdb has only the in-frame clones, and not every one. This sample has 50,000 to 80,000 clones, with over 85% found just once. Sequencing was performed on PBMCs. This receptor was obtained from a woman aged 18 to 35 in good health and CMV-seropositive. V and J are TRBV6-6 and TRBJ2-4; D is perhaps TRBD1 (6 bases). The CDR3 coding sequence is TGTGCCCACTCCTTGGACAGTTTACGGGCCAAAAACATTCAGTACTTC. Translating it yields CAHSLDSLRAKNIQYF.